These 3 T cell receptor beta chains originate from one sample sequenced in a study of response to subunit inactivated influenza vaccine. TCRdb called the RT-PCR reads again in MiXCR, with one record for every CDR3 protein. The table lists 550,000 to 650,000 distinct CDR3 sequences, over 9.5% of them singletons. Sequencing was performed on PBMCs from blood, taken on the day of vaccination. The receptor source for this set is a man aged 45-65 years who received an inactivated influenza vaccine.

This clonotype was observed a handful of times. The rearrangement uses TRBV7-6 and TRBJ2-5; 11 positions match TRBD2. The germline CDR1 and CDR2 sequences are SGHVS and FNYEAQ. This CDR3 comprises 17 residues. V was clipped by 5 bases and J by 4 bases; unmatched bases: 12. CDR3 nucleotides: TGTGCCAGCAGCGTCATAGCGGGAGGGAGGATCGGAGAGACCCAGTACTTC. It specifies CASSVIAGGRIGETQYF.

The chain recombines TRBV6-2 or TRBV6-3 with TRBJ2-3, with 7 nucleotides matching TRBD2. J gave up 5 bases and V 6 bases, and 17 bases lay outside the gene matches. Germline V gene data show CDR1 as MNHEY and CDR2 as SVGEGT. This CDR3 has 17 residues. DNA of the CDR3: TGTGCCAGCAGGCCAGGCCCGGGACTCCGGGGGGAAGATACGCAGTATTTT. Translated, it gives CASRPGPGLRGEDTQYF.

Many counts were recorded for this clonotype. The V gene is TRBV11-2, the J gene TRBJ1-2; the D is unclear. V lost 1 base and J lost 0, with 6 bases in between. CDR1 SGHAT and CDR2 FQNNGV come from the germline V gene. The CDR3 contains 14 residues. CDR3 region: CASSLAPANYGYTF. The CDR3 DNA reads TGTGCCAGCAGCTTAGCCCCGGCTAACTATGGCTACACCTTC.